This TCR beta chain originates from a study of shared clonotypes between healthy human individuals. TCRdb keeps only in-frame clones here, not all; method: immunoSEQ multiplex PCR. This table holds about 480,000 clones, around 74% found once. The sequenced sample was PBMCs. The receptor comes from a middle-aged woman in good health. Some clones in this sample may be carry-over from other donors' samples.

CDR3 in amino acids: CASSLFIGGNNQPQHF. The DNA for the CDR3 is TGTGCCAGCAGCTTATTTATCGGGGGGAACAATCAGCCCCAGCATTTT. The chain has TRBV7-2 and TRBJ1-5; the D gene is possibly TRBD1 (5 bases). Trimming removed 2 bases from V and 3 bases from J, with 14 bases in between. This CDR3 is 16 amino acids long. Germline V lookup: CDR1 SGHTA, CDR2 FQGNSA. Together with reference TRBV7-2 and TRBJ1-5, the CDR3 gives the full variable domain: GAGVSQSPSNKVTEKGKDVELRCDPISGHTALYWYRQSLGQGLEFLIYFQGNSAPDKSGLPSDRFSAERTGGSVSTLTIQRTQQEDSAVYLCASSLFIGGNNQPQHFGDGTRLSIL.